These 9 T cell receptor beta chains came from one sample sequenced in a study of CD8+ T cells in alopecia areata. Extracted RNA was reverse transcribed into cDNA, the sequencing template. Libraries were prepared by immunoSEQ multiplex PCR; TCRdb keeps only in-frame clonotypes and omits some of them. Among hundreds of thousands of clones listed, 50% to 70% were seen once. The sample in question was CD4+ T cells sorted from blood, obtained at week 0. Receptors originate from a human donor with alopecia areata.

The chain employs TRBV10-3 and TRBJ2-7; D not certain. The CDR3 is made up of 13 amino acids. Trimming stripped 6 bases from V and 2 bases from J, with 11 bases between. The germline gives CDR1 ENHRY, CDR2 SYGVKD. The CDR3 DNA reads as TGTGCCATCAGCCCCTCAGGAGCCTACGAGCAGTACTTC. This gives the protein CAISPSGAYEQYF.

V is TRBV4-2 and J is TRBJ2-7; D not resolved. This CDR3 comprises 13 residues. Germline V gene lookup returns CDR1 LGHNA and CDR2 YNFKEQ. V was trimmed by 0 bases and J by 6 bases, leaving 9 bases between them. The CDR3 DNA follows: TGTGCCAGCAGCCAAGATCCCGGGTCCGAGCAGTACTTC. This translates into CASSQDPGSEQYF.

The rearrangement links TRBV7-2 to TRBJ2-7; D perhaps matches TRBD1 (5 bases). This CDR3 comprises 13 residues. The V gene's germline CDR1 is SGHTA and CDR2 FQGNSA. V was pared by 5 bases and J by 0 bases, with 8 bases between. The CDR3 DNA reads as TGTGCCAGCAGCACCAGGGCCTCCTACGAGCAGTACTTC. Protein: CASSTRASYEQYF.

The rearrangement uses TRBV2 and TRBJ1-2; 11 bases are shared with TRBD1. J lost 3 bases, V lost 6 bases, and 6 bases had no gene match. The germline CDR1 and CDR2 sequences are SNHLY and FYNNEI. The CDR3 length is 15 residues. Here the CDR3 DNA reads TGTGCCAGCAGCGGACAGGGGGCCTTAGACTATGGCTACACCTTC. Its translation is CASSGQGALDYGYTF.

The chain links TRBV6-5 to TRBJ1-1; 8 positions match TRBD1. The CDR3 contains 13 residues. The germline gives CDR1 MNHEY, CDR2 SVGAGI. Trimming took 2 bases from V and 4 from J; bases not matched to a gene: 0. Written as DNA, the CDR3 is TGTGCCAGCAGTTACGACAGGGGCACTGAAGCTTTCTTT. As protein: CASSYDRGTEAFF.

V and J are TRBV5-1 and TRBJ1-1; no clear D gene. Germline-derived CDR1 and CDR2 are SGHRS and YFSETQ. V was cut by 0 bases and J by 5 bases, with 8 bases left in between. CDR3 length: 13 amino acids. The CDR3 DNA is TGCGCCAGCAGCTTGGCCCCGGGAACTGAAGCTTTCTTT. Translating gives CASSLAPGTEAFF.

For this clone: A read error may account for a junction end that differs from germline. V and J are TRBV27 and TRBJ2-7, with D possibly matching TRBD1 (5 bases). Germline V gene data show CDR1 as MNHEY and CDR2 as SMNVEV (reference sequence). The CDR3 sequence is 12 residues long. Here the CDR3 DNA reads TGTGCCAGCAATTTAAGGGGCCTCAGGATCTTATTC. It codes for CASNLRGLRILF.

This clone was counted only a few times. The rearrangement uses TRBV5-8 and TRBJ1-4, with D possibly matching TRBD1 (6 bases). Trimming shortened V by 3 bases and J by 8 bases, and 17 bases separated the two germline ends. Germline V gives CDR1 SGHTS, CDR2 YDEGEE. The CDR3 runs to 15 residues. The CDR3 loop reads CASSSGQPVKEKLFF. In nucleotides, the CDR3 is TGTGCCAGCAGCTCTGGACAGCCGGTAAAAGAAAAACTGTTTTTT.

The CDR3 DNA sequence: TGTGCCAGCAGCCAAGAAATGCAGGGGGCTGGTAGCTACACCTTC. As protein: CASSQEMQGAGSYTF. The gene calls are TRBV4-2 and TRBJ1-2; TRBD1 matches 8 bases. V lost 0 bases and J lost 9; bases outside the gene matches: 9. Germline V gene sequence: CDR1 LGHNA, CDR2 YNFKEQ. The CDR3 runs 15 residues.